There are a few counts of the clone carrying this TCR beta chain. Its cognate antigen is unknown. Other nucleotide sequences in the sample specify the same CDR3. This sample is part of a study of beta chain features in type 1 diabetes. Findings and caveats of the study: TCRB CDR3s from Type 1 diabetes patients were moderately but significantly shorter in all four CD4+ subsets.

Germline lookup yields CDR1 SGHRS and CDR2 YFSETQ. Trimming stripped 0 bases from V and 1 base from J, with 7 bases between. This CDR3 is built from 14 residues. Investigators reverse transcribed all isolated RNA, so they sequenced expressed TCRB transcripts. Produced via immunoSEQ multiplex PCR; TCRdb's table is partial and in-frame only. The table lists 350,000 to 450,000 clones, approximately 15% of them singletons. What was sequenced was naive CD4+ T cells from blood. V and J are TRBV5-1 and TRBJ2-5; D is perhaps TRBD1 (6 bases). The source of this sequence is a young woman in good health. CDR3 region: CASSLGTVQETQYF. For the CDR3, the DNA is TGCGCCAGCAGCTTGGGGACAGTCCAAGAGACCCAGTACTTC.